This T cell receptor (beta chain) comes out of a study of T cell responses to AZD1222 COVID-19 vaccine. This CDR3 is built from 13 residues. CDR1 and CDR2 (germline): MDHEN, SYDVKM. V was clipped by 5 bases and J by 5 bases, with 13 bases between them. Clones were read by immunoSEQ multiplex PCR, and TCRdb kept only the in-frame ones, dropping some. This sample has about 150,000 clones, with over 80% found just once. The J gene is TRBJ2-7, the V gene TRBV28; D gene unclear. The sequencing used peripheral blood, collected 28 days after the second AZD1222 dose. The TCR sequence derives from an adult who received the AZD1222 COVID-19 vaccine. The CDR3 DNA follows: TGTGCCAGCAGTCCCCCGGTGCGGCACGAGCAGTACTTC. Translation: CASSPPVRHEQYF.